The following is a T cell receptor (beta chain) sequence with its context. TCRdb keeps only in-frame clones here, not all; method: immunoSEQ multiplex PCR. This table has tens of thousands of clones, nearly 90% appearing once. The source of the sample is a study of radiation and T cells in renal cell carcinoma. There are 14 residues in the CDR3. CDR1 and CDR2 from the germline V gene are LNHDA and SQIVND (reference sequence). The trim removed 7 bases at V and 6 bases at J, leaving 10 bases unmatched. The time point is: blood 4 weeks post-SBRT, at nephrectomy. Treatment: 15 Gy SBRT to primary tumor, nephrectomy 4 weeks later.

This receptor was obtained from a woman in her 70s with renal cell carcinoma. The rearrangement uses TRBV19 and TRBJ2-3, with 7 nucleotides matching TRBD1. The sequences come from blood, collected from a patient whose treatment included radiotherapy and nephrectomy. The CDR3 coding sequence is TGTGCCAGTAAGGGGGCAGGGGCAGTGGATACGCAGTATTTT. This codes for CASKGAGAVDTQYF.